This TCR beta chain was recorded in a study of shared clonotypes between healthy human individuals. General study results and limits: When naive CD4 clonotypes were compared across a few donors, around 5% were shared.

TCRdb's table, derived via immunoSEQ multiplex PCR, lists solely in-frame clones and lacks some. Found here are more than 500,000 clones, 90% to 96% of them singletons; the top ten hold approximately 0.067%. Trimming cost V 5 bases and J 11 bases, with 10 bases left between them. This CDR3 is built from 11 residues. Germline CDR1 is MNHEY and CDR2 is SMNVEV (reference sequence). Concerning this clone itself: Its antigen is not identified.

The J gene is TRBJ2-1, the V gene TRBV27, with D perhaps assigned TRBD1 or TRBD2 (5 bases each). The TCR was taken from a young woman in good health. Specimen: naive CD4+ T cells sorted from blood. Subset reported: CD45RA+ positively selected. Here the CDR3 reads CASSPGTKQFF. The CDR3 coding sequence is TGTGCCAGCAGTCCTGGGACGAAGCAGTTCTTC.